This entry features one T cell receptor beta chain sequence. Its specificity is unknown. The entry originates in a study of Ad26.COV2.S vaccination and SARS-CoV-2 variants. Turning to the study itself: Ad26.COV2.S was injected intramuscularly once or twice, 56 days apart. Study results and limitations: Vaccine recipients had higher spike-specific TCR breadth than placebo recipients.

This sample's treatment: some 20 received Ad26.COV2.S at low or high dose, single or two shots; 5 received placebo; per-sample allocation not given. Each sample was drawn 63 days after the first injection (of vaccine or placebo). Assay used: immunoSEQ multiplex PCR; TCRdb lists only in-frame clones, some missing. The data contain about 350,000 clones, approximately 90% of them singletons. Sequenced here: peripheral blood, sampled in a trial of Ad26.COV2.S vaccine versus placebo. This clonotype originated in a person between 18 and 65 years old who received the Ad26.COV2.S COVID-19 vaccine or a placebo.

The DNA for the CDR3 is TGCGCCAGCAGCCAAATCCGGGACAGGGTTAACTATGGCTACACCTTC. This codes for CASSQIRDRVNYGYTF. The chain carries TRBV4-1 and TRBJ1-2; 9 bases are shared with TRBD1. The CDR3 totals 16 residues. V was pared by 2 bases and J by 1 base, with 5 bases of the junction left unmatched. Germline V CDR1 and CDR2: MGHRA, YSYEKL.